A selection of T cell receptor beta chains follows, all from one sample in a study of radiotherapy plus CTLA-4 blockade in lung cancer. Clones were read by immunoSEQ multiplex PCR, and TCRdb kept only the in-frame ones, dropping some. The repertoire consists of 40,000 to 50,000 clones, with around four fifths occurring once and the leading ten covering approximately 3.6%. The sample consisted of peripheral blood, taken from a patient treated with radiotherapy plus ipilimumab. The receptor source for this set is a human donor with non-small cell lung cancer who had stable disease on radiotherapy plus ipilimumab. Each CDR3 is given with its conserved first and last residue. D genes are given only for firm matches. Rows may omit the clone size; those that give it use once, few, many or a size class.

V	D	J	size	DNA	CDR3
TRBV25-1	-	TRBJ1-4	once	TGTGCCAGCAGTGACAGGGGTGCAACTAATGAAAAACTGTTTTTT	CASSDRGATNEKLFF
TRBV6-6	TRBD1	TRBJ2-2	-	TGTGCCAGCAGTTATCCCCAGGGGACAGGGGCCGGGGAGCTGTTTTTT	CASSYPQGTGAGELFF
TRBV6-1	TRBD1	TRBJ1-5	-	TGTGCCAGCAGTGAAACCCTAGGAGGGGGCTTAAGCAATCAGCCCCAGCATTTT	CASSETLGGGLSNQPQHF
TRBV6-1	-	TRBJ2-2	-	TGTGCCAGCAGTGACGTAAACACCGGGGAGCTGTTTTTT	CASSDVNTGELFF
TRBV28	-	TRBJ2-7	-	TGTGCCAGCAGTTTGTGGGAGTACGAGCAGTACTTC	CASSLWEYEQYF
TRBV7-2	-	TRBJ1-2	few	TGTGCCAGCAGCTCTCAGGGCAGGGCTAGTGGCTACACCTTC	CASSSQGRASGYTF
TRBV18	-	TRBJ2-7	-	TGTGCCAGCTCATCGGGGTACCGCGAGCAGTACTTC	CASSSGYREQYF
TRBV6-6	-	TRBJ1-2	-	TGTGCCAGCACGGACAGCCTCTATGGCTACACCTTC	CASTDSLYGYTF
TRBV28	-	TRBJ2-7	-	TGTGCCAGCAGTTTATGGGGGCGACGCAAGTACGAGCAGTACTTC	CASSLWGRRKYEQYF
TRBV28	TRBD1	TRBJ1-6	-	TGTGCCAGCAGGATACGTGGACAGGGGTATAATTCACCCCTCCACTTT	CASRIRGQGYNSPLHF
TRBV7-9	-	TRBJ2-6	-	TGTGCCAGCAGCGAGACAGCATCAAAAGGGGCCAACGTCCTGACTTTC	CASSETASKGANVLTF
TRBV6-5	-	TRBJ2-5	-	TGTGCCAGCAGTTACGTTGGGGGAGGAGAGACCCAGTACTTC	CASSYVGGGETQYF
TRBV27	-	TRBJ1-1	-	TGTGCCAGCAGTTCTACAGCCTTCACTGAAGCTTTCTTT	CASSSTAFTEAFF
TRBV6-5	-	TRBJ1-3	few	TGTGCCAGTTCCTCCCTTACTGGAAACACCATATATTTT	CASSSLTGNTIYF
TRBV28	-	TRBJ1-2	-	TGTGCCAGCAGAGCGGGATACAGGAACAACTATGGCTACACCTTC	CASRAGYRNNYGYTF
TRBV27	-	TRBJ1-2	few	TGTGCCAGCAGTTTTTCCCAGGGACACGGGTATGGCTACACCTTC	CASSFSQGHGYGYTF
TRBV15	TRBD2	TRBJ2-7	few	TGTGCCACCAGCAGAGAAACAGGGACTAGCGGGAGTAGGCAGTACTTC	CATSRETGTSGSRQYF
TRBV5-1	-	TRBJ1-2	-	TGCGCCAGCAGCTTGGCCGACACCGCCGGCTACACCTTC	CASSLADTAGYTF
TRBV19	-	TRBJ2-2	-	TGTGCCAGTAGTGGGTTATCCCGGGACATGACCGGGGAGCTGTTTTTT	CASSGLSRDMTGELFF
TRBV28	-	TRBJ2-1	few	TGTGCCAGCAGTTTACCGGGAAGCTCCTACAATGAGCAGTTCTTC	CASSLPGSSYNEQFF
TRBV21-1	-	TRBJ2-7	-	TGTGCCAGCAGCAAGACACCGGGACTAGGGGCCTACGAGCAGTACTTC	CASSKTPGLGAYEQYF
TRBV5-1	TRBD2	TRBJ2-3	-	TGCGCCAGTCGTATAGCGGGCGTCACAGATACGCAGTATTTT	CASRIAGVTDTQYF
TRBV10-3	TRBD1	TRBJ2-3	-	TGTGCCATCAGTGCAGACAGGGCCACAGATACGCAGTATTTT	CAISADRATDTQYF
TRBV5-1	TRBD1	TRBJ2-7	few	TGCGCCAGCAGCCCGCGGACAGGGGGCTTCGACGAGCAGTACTTC	CASSPRTGGFDEQYF
TRBV7-9	TRBD1	TRBJ2-3	-	TGTGCCAGCAGCCAATCCGGGACAGGGAGCACAGATACGCAGTATTTT	CASSQSGTGSTDTQYF
TRBV7-3	TRBD1	TRBJ2-3	-	TGTGCCAGCAGTATAGGGACAGGGGGCGAATATACGCAGTATTTT	CASSIGTGGEYTQYF
TRBV6-1	TRBD1	TRBJ2-7	-	TGTGCCAGCAGACGGGACAGACGCTACGAGCAGTACTTC	CASRRDRRYEQYF
TRBV7-3	-	TRBJ2-3	-	TGTGCCAGCAGCCCCCAGGGACTCGCCTTTGCGGATACGCAGTATTTT	CASSPQGLAFADTQYF
TRBV4-2	-	TRBJ2-7	-	TGTGCCAGCAGCCAAGAAGAAGCGGAGTCCTACGAGCAGTACTTC	CASSQEEAESYEQYF
TRBV27	-	TRBJ2-1	once	TGTGCCAGCAGTTTATTTGCCAGGTCCGATACACACAATGAGCAGTTCTTC	CASSLFARSDTHNEQFF
TRBV30	-	TRBJ2-3	-	TGTGCCTGGAGCGCCACGGGAGCTAGCACAGATACGCAGTATTTT	CAWSATGASTDTQYF
TRBV18	-	TRBJ2-1	-	TGTGCCAGCTCACCACAGACTGCAACATACTCCTACAATGAGCAGTTCTTC	CASSPQTATYSYNEQFF
TRBV6-1	-	TRBJ2-1	-	TGTGCCAGCAGTGGAGGAAAGCAGTTCTTC	CASSGGKQFF
TRBV21-1	-	TRBJ2-7	-	TGTGCCAGCAGCCTAAACAGGGCTGCATACGAGCAGTACTTC	CASSLNRAAYEQYF
TRBV7-2	TRBD2	TRBJ2-1	-	TGTGCCAGCAGCTTAGTCGGGGGGGCTAGCGGGAGCAATGAGCAGTTCTTC	CASSLVGGASGSNEQFF
TRBV25-1	TRBD1	TRBJ2-7	-	TGTGCCAGCAGGGCAGGGGGCAGCTACGAGCAGTACTTC	CASRAGGSYEQYF
TRBV11-3	-	TRBJ2-1	-	TGTGCCAGCAGCCGATCCACTTACAATGAGCAGTTCTTC	CASSRSTYNEQFF
TRBV7-9	TRBD1	TRBJ2-7	-	TGTGCCAGCAGACCGATCGACAGGGGGAACGAGCAGTACTTC	CASRPIDRGNEQYF
TRBV2	TRBD2	TRBJ2-2	-	TGTGCCAGCAGCCCGAGGGCTAGCGGGGGCACCGGGGAGCTGTTTTTT	CASSPRASGGTGELFF
TRBV27	TRBD1	TRBJ2-1	once	TGTGCCAGCAGTTTTGGGACAGGGGGCGTCAATGAGCAGTTCTTC	CASSFGTGGVNEQFF
TRBV7-6	TRBD2	TRBJ2-1	-	TGTGCCAGCAGCTTACTACAGGCCAGCGGGAAAAACCATGAGCAGTTCTTC	CASSLLQASGKNHEQFF
TRBV2	-	TRBJ2-1	-	TGTGCCAGCAGTGAAGCGGCAGCTAGAGAGCAGTTCTTC	CASSEAAAREQFF
TRBV11-2	-	TRBJ2-1	-	TGTGCCAGCAGCTCAGGGAACAATGAGCAGTTCTTC	CASSSGNNEQFF
TRBV9	-	TRBJ1-1	-	TGTGCCAGCAGCGCTGGAGACAGCACTGAAGCTTTCTTT	CASSAGDSTEAFF
TRBV5-4	TRBD2	TRBJ2-5	once	TGTGCCAGCAGCTTAGGTCAGGGCCTAACTAGCGGCGGAGAGACCCAGTACTTC	CASSLGQGLTSGGETQYF
TRBV6-5	-	TRBJ1-2	-	TGTGCCAGCAGTTCCGCAGGGGCTGGCTACACCTTC	CASSSAGAGYTF
TRBV7-8	TRBD2	TRBJ2-7	-	TGTGCCAGCAGCCATCGCCCCGGGACTAGCGGGTACGAGCAGTACTTC	CASSHRPGTSGYEQYF
TRBV28	-	TRBJ2-5	-	TGTGCCAGCAGTTTTTGGGGGACTCTCCAAGAGACCCAGTACTTC	CASSFWGTLQETQYF
TRBV14	-	TRBJ2-7	few	TGTGCCAGCAGCCAAGCCTCTGGCAGGACCTACGAGCAGTACTTC	CASSQASGRTYEQYF
TRBV23-1	-	TRBJ1-5	-	TGCGCCAGCAGTCAATCGGACAGTTGGAGCAATCAGCCCCAGCATTTT	CASSQSDSWSNQPQHF
TRBV28	-	TRBJ1-1	-	TGTGCCAGCAGTTTAAGTGAGGGAGGGGGATCCGTTGAAGCTTTCTTT	CASSLSEGGGSVEAFF
TRBV4-3	TRBD2	TRBJ2-1	-	TGCGCCAGCAGCCAAGATGTTGGCGGGAGGCCGCAGTTCTTC	CASSQDVGGRPQFF
TRBV7-9	TRBD2	TRBJ2-7	-	TGTGCCAGCAGCCAGACTAGCGACTTTGACGAGCAGTACTTC	CASSQTSDFDEQYF
TRBV30	TRBD2	TRBJ2-7	-	TGTGCCTGGAGTGTACGGACCTTAGCGGGAGACAGGGACTACGAGCAGTACTTC	CAWSVRTLAGDRDYEQYF
TRBV7-2	-	TRBJ1-3	-	TGTGCCAGCAGCTTAAGCAAGGGGGCTGGAAACACCATATATTTT	CASSLSKGAGNTIYF
TRBV28	TRBD1	TRBJ1-2	few	TGTGCCAGCGTTACAGGGGGACCCACTAACTATGGCTACACCTTC	CASVTGGPTNYGYTF
TRBV27	-	TRBJ2-3	-	TGTGCCAGCAGCCCCTTCGGGGGCACAGATACGCAGTATTTT	CASSPFGGTDTQYF
TRBV30	TRBD2	TRBJ2-7	-	TGTGCCTGGAGTTGGGGGGGTTTTGGGGACGAGCAGTACTTC	CAWSWGGFGDEQYF
TRBV21-1	-	TRBJ1-1	-	TGTGCCAGCAGCCGACCGGACAGAATGAACACTGAAGCTTTCTTT	CASSRPDRMNTEAFF
TRBV5-1	TRBD2	TRBJ2-6	-	TGCGCCAGCAGCCTGGGACTAGCGTCCACCTCTGGGGCCAACGTCCTGACTTTC	CASSLGLASTSGANVLTF